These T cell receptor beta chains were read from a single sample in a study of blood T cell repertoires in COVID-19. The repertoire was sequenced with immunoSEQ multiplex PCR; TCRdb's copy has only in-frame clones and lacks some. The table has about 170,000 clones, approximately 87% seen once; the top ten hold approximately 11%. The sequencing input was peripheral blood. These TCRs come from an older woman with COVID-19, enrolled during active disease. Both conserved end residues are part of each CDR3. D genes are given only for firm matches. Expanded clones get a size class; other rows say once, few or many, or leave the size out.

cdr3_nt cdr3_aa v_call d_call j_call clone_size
TGTGCCAGCAGCACTGCCAGCGGGAGGGATGATTACGAGCAGTACTTC CASSTASGRDDYEQYF TRBV11-2 TRBD2 TRBJ2-7 few
TGTGCCAGCAGCTTATCCGGGTTAACAACTAATGAAAAACTGTTTTTT CASSLSGLTTNEKLFF TRBV7-8 NA TRBJ1-4 NA
TGCAGCGCGACCAAGACAGGGATGAACACTGAAGCTTTCTTT CSATKTGMNTEAFF TRBV29-1 TRBD1 TRBJ1-1 NA
TGTGCCAGCAGCTTCAAGGCCCGCCAGGGATCGAACACTGAAGCTTTCTTT CASSFKARQGSNTEAFF TRBV7-2 NA TRBJ1-1 NA
TGTGCCAGTAGCCGGACTTCTAGCGGGGGGGGCCCCTACGAGCAGTACTTC CASSRTSSGGGPYEQYF TRBV19 TRBD2 TRBJ2-7 NA
TGTGCCTGGAGAAGGCGCAGCGGGAGAGGGGAGCAGTACTTC CAWRRRSGRGEQYF TRBV30 TRBD2 TRBJ2-7 NA
TGCGCCAGCAGCCAAGAAGGACAGGGGCGCGGCTACACCTTC CASSQEGQGRGYTF TRBV4-3 TRBD1 TRBJ1-2 once
TGTGCCAGCAGCGTAGGTCCAGGGACAGATACGCAGTATTTT CASSVGPGTDTQYF TRBV9 NA TRBJ2-3 NA
TGTGCCATCAGTGAGTCGACTAGCGGGGGGGTATACGAGCAGTACTTC CAISESTSGGVYEQYF TRBV10-3 TRBD2 TRBJ2-7 NA
TGTGCCAGCAGCCACCTCTCCTACGAGCAGTACTTC CASSHLSYEQYF TRBV3-1/TRBV3-2 NA TRBJ2-7 NA
TGTACCAGCAGACTAGGCCAGACAGGGAACACTGAAGCTTTCTTT CTSRLGQTGNTEAFF TRBV27 NA TRBJ1-1 NA
TGCGCCAGCAGCCAAGCCCAACAAGGGGCAGATACGCAGTATTTT CASSQAQQGADTQYF TRBV4-3 NA TRBJ2-3 NA
TGTGCCAGCAGTGAATGGGGAGGAACAGATACGCAGTATTTT CASSEWGGTDTQYF TRBV25-1 NA TRBJ2-3 once
TGCAGTGCTAGTAGCGGGGTACTCTACGAGCAGTACTTC CSASSGVLYEQYF TRBV20-1 TRBD2 TRBJ2-7 NA
TGCAGCGTGGATTACAGGGGGCTTGGGGCTGGCACCGGGGAGCTATTTTTT CSVDYRGLGAGTGELFF TRBV29-1 TRBD1 TRBJ2-2 NA